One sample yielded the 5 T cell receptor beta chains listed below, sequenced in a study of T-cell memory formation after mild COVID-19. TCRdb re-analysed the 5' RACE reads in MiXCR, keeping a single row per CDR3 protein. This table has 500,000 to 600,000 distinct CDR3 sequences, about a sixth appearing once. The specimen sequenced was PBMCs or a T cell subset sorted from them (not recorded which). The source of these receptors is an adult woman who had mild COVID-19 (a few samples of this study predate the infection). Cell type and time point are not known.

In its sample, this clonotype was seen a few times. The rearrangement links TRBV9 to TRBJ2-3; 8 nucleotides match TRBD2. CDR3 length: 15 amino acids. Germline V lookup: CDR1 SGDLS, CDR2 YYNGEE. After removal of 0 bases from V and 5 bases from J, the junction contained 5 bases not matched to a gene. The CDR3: CASSVATRGGDTQYF. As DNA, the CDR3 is TGTGCCAGCAGCGTAGCTACCCGGGGGGGAGATACGCAGTATTTT.

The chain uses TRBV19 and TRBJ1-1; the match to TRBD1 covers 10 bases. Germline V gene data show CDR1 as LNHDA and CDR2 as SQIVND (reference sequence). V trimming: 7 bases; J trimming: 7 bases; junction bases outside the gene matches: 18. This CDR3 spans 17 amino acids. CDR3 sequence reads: CASMPHRQGAFGDEAFF. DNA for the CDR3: TGTGCCAGTATGCCCCACCGACAGGGGGCGTTTGGGGATGAAGCTTTCTTT.

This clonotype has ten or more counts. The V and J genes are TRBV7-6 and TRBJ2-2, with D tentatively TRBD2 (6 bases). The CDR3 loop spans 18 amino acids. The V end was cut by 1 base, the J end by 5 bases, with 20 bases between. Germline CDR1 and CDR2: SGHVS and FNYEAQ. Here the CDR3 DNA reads TGTGCCAGCAGCTTAGGGGGTACACTAGCTGCTATTACCGGGGAGCTGTTTTTT. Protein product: CASSLGGTLAAITGELFF.

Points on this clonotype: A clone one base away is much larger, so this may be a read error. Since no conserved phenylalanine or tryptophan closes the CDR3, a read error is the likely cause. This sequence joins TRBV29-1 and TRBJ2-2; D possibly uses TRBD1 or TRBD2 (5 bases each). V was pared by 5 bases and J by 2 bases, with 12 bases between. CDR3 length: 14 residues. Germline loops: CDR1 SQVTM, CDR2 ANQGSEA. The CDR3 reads CSVSGSINTGELFL. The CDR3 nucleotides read TGCAGCGTTTCAGGGAGCATTAACACCGGGGAGCTGTTTCTT.

DNA for the CDR3: TGTGCCAGCTCACCCGAGGGACAGACCGGTTATGGCTACACCTTC. It translates to CASSPEGQTGYGYTF. The rearrangement joins TRBV18 to TRBJ1-2, with 7 bases matching TRBD1. V trimming: 3 bases; J trimming: 5 bases; junction bases outside the gene matches: 9. Germline assignment: CDR1 KGHSH and CDR2 LQKENI. CDR3 length equals 15 residues. The full variable domain, completed using reference TRBV18 and TRBJ1-2, is NAGVMQNPRHLVRRRGQEARLRCSPMKGHSHVYWYRQLPEEGLKFMVYLQKENIIDESGMPKERFSAEFPKEGPSILRIQQVVRGDSAAYFCASSPEGQTGYGYTFGSGTRLTVV.